This TCR beta chain is from a study of T-cell memory formation after mild COVID-19. Study overall: TCR clusters mostly belonged to single donors.

Looked up from germline, CDR1 is DFQATT and CDR2 is SNEGSKA (reference sequence). Trimming removed 5 bases from V and 4 bases from J, with 8 bases in between. The CDR3 has 11 residues. Using its own MiXCR run on the 5' RACE reads, TCRdb lists one record per CDR3 protein. The sample includes under 250,000 distinct CDR3 sequences, approximately 9% of them seen just once. This clonotype has more than one count but fewer than ten. The chain joins TRBV20-1 to TRBJ1-2, with D possibly TRBD1 on 5 matching bases. The receptor's source is a man between 18 and 29 years old who had mild COVID-19 (a few samples of this study predate the infection). Cell type and time point are not known. The sample was PBMCs or a T cell subset sorted from them (not recorded which). Here the CDR3 reads CSAQGRYGYTF. The CDR3 DNA reads TGCAGTGCTCAGGGACGCTATGGCTACACCTTC.